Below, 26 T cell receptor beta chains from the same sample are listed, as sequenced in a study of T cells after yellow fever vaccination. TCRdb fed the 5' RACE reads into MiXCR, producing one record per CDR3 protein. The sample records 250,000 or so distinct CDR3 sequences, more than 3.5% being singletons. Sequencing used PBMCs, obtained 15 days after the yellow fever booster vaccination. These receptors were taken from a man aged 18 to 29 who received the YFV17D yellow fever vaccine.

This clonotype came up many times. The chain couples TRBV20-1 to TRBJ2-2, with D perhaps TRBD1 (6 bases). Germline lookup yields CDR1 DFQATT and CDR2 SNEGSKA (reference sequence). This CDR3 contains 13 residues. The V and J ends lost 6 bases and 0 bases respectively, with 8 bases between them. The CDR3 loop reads CSARGSNTGELFF. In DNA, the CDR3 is TGCAGTGCCAGGGGCTCGAACACCGGGGAGCTGTTTTTT.

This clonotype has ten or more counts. CDR3 sequence: CSAIVQAGSDTQYF. DNA for the CDR3: TGCAGTGCTATCGTCCAAGCGGGGTCAGATACGCAGTATTTT. The chain employs TRBV20-1 and TRBJ2-3; 7 bases are a match to TRBD2. Germline assignment: CDR1 DFQATT and CDR2 SNEGSKA (reference sequence). The CDR3 runs to 14 residues. V was clipped by 4 bases and J by 4 bases; unmatched bases: 8.

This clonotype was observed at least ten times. The chain's CDR3 is CASSFGQGAVELFF. In DNA form, the CDR3 reads TGTGCCAGCAGTTTCGGACAGGGCGCGGTGGAGCTGTTTTTT. The chain couples TRBV12-3 or TRBV12-4 to TRBJ2-2, with 8 bases that match TRBD1. This CDR3 has 14 amino acids. Trimming at V came to 3 bases and at J to 10 bases, leaving 7 bases not matched to a gene.

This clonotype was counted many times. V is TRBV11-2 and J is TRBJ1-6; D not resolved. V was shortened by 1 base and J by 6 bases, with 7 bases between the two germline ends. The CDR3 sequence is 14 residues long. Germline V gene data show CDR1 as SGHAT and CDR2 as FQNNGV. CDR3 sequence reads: CASSLAPFNSPLHF. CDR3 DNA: TGTGCCAGCAGCTTAGCCCCATTTAATTCACCCCTCCACTTT.

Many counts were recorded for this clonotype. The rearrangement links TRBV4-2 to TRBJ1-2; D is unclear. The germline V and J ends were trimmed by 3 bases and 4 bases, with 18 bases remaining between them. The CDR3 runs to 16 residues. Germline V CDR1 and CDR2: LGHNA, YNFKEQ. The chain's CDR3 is CASSQTLPGRIYGYTF. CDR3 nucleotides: TGTGCCAGCAGCCAGACCCTCCCGGGCCGTATCTATGGCTACACCTTC.

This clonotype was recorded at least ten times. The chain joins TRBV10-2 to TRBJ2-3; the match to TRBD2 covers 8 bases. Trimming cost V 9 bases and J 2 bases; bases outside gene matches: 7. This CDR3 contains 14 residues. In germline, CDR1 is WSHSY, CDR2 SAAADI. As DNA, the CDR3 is TGCGCCAGTAAAGAGCGGGGGAACACAGATACGCAGTATTTT. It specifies CASKERGNTDTQYF.

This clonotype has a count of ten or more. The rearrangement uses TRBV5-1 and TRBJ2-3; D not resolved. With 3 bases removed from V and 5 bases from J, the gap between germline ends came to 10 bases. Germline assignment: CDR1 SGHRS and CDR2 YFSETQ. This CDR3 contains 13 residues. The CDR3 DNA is TGCGCCAGCAGCTCATACACACGAGATACGCAGTATTTT. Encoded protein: CASSSYTRDTQYF.

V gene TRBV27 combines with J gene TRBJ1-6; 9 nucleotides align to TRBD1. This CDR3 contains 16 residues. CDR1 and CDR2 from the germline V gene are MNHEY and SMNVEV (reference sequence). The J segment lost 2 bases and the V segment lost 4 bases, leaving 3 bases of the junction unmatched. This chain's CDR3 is CASSSGQGTYNSPLHF. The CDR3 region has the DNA TGTGCCAGCAGTTCGGGACAGGGCACCTATAATTCACCCCTCCACTTT.

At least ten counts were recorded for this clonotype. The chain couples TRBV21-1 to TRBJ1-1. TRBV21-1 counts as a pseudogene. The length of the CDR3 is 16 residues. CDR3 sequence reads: CASSKVRGRLNTEAFF. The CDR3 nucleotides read TGTGCCAGCAGCAAAGTTCGAGGACGATTGAACACTGAAGCTTTCTTT.

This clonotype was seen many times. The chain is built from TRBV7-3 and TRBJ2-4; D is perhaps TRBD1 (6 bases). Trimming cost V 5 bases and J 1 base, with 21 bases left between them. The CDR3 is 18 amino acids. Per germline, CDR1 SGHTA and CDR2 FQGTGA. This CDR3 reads CASSRQRQETLAKNIQYF. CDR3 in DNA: TGTGCCAGCAGCCGACAACGACAGGAAACGTTGGCCAAAAACATTCAGTACTTC.

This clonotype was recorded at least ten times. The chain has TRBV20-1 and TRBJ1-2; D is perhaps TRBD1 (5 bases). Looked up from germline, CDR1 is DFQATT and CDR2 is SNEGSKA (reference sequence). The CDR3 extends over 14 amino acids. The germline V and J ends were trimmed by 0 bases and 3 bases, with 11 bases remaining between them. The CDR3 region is CSAREQGSYYGYTF. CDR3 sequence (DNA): TGCAGTGCTAGAGAGCAGGGTTCATACTATGGCTACACCTTC.

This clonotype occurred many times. CDR3 sequence (DNA): TGTGCCAGCAGCATCTATGCGGGACAGTGGGACTACGAGCAGTACTTC. This translates into CASSIYAGQWDYEQYF. The chain carries TRBV7-2 and TRBJ2-7; possibly TRBD1 for D (7 bases). From germline, CDR1 is SGHTA and CDR2 FQGNSA. V gave up 5 bases and J gave up 3 bases, with 20 bases separating them. This CDR3 is 16 amino acids long.

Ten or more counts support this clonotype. CDR3 in amino acids: CASTKDRDNQPQHF. CDR3 coding DNA: TGTGCCAGCACGAAAGACAGGGATAATCAGCCCCAGCATTTT. The rearrangement links TRBV7-2 to TRBJ1-5; the match to TRBD1 covers 7 bases. Trimming removed 7 bases from V and 4 bases from J; junction bases left unmatched: 7. Germline CDR1 SGHTA, CDR2 FQGNSA. This CDR3 comprises 14 residues.

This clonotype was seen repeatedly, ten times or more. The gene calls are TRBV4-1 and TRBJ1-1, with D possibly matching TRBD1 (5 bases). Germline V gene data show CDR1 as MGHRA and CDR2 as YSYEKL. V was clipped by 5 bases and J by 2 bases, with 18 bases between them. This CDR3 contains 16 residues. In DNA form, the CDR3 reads TGCGCCAGCAGCTATGATCCCGGGACGGTCAACACTGAAGCTTTCTTT. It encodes CASSYDPGTVNTEAFF.

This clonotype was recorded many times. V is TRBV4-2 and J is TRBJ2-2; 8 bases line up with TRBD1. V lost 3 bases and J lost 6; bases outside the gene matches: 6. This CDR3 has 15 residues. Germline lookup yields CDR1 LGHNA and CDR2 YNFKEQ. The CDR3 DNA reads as TGTGCCAGCAGCCAGGAGACAGGGGAGCCCGGGGAGCTGTTTTTT. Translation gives CASSQETGEPGELFF.

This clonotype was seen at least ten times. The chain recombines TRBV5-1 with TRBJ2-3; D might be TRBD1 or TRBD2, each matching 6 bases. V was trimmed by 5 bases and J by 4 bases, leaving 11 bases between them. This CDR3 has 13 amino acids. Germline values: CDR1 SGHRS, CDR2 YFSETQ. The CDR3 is CASSRGAADTQYF. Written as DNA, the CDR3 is TGCGCCAGCAGTAGGGGGGCAGCAGATACGCAGTATTTT.

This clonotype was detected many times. DNA of the CDR3: TGCGCCAGCAGCTTGGTAGGGGATCTGAGTTCGCCCCAGCATTTT. It is translated as CASSLVGDLSSPQHF. The J gene is TRBJ1-5, the V gene TRBV5-1; the D gene is possibly TRBD1 (5 bases). Germline CDR1 reads SGHRS; CDR2 reads YFSETQ. This CDR3 spans 15 amino acids. V was pared by 0 bases and J by 9 bases, with 16 bases between.

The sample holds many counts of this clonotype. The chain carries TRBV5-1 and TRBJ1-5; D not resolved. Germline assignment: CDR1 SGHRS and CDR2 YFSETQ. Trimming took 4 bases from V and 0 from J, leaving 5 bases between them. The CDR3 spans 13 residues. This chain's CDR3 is CASSADSNQPQHF. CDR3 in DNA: TGCGCCAGCAGCGCAGATAGCAATCAGCCCCAGCATTTT.

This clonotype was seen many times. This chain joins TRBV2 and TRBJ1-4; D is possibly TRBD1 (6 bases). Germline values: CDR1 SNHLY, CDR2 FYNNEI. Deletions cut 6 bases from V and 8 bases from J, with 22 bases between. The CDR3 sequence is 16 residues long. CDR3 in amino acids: CASRRQVTESVEKLFF. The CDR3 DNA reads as TGTGCCAGCAGAAGACAGGTCACCGAATCGGTGGAAAAACTGTTTTTT.

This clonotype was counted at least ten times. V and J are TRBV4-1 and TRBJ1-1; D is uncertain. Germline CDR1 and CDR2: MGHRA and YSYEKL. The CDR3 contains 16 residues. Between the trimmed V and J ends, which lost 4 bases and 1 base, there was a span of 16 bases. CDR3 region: CASSPRVSYPNTEAFF. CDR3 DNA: TGCGCCAGCAGCCCCCGGGTTTCTTACCCGAACACTGAAGCTTTCTTT.

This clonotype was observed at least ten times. CDR3 region: CASSLAISFGTGDGYTF. CDR3 nucleotides: TGTGCCAGCAGCTTAGCGATATCTTTCGGGACAGGGGATGGCTACACCTTC. The chain carries TRBV7-9 and TRBJ1-2; 10 bases map to TRBD1. Germline lookup yields CDR1 SEHNR and CDR2 FQNEAQ (reference sequence). This CDR3 is 17 amino acids long. V gave up 0 bases and J gave up 6 bases; unmatched junction bases: 10.

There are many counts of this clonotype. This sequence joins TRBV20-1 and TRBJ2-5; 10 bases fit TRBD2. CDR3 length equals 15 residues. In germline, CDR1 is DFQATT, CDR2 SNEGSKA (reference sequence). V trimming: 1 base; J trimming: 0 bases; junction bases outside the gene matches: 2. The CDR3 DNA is TGCAGTGCTAGAGTAGCGGGGGGAGACCAAGAGACCCAGTACTTC. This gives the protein CSARVAGGDQETQYF.

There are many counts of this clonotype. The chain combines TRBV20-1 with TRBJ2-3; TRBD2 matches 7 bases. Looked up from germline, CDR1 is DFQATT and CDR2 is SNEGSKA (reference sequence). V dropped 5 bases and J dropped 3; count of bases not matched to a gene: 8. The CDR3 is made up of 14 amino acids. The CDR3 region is CSAAGGVLTDTQYF. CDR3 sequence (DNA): TGCAGTGCTGCTGGGGGGGTCCTTACAGATACGCAGTATTTT.

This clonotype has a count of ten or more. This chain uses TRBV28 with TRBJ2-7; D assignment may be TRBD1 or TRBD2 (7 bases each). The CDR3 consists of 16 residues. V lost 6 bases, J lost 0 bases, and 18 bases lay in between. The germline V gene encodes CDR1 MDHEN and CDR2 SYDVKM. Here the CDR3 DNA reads TGTGCCAGCAGACCCAGCGGGACAGCGATCTCCTACGAGCAGTACGTC. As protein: CASRPSGTAISYEQYV.

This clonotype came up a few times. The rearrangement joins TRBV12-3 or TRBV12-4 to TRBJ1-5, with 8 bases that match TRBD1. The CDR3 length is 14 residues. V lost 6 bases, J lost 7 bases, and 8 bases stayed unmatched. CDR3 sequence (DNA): TGTGCCAGCAGCTTATTCAGGGGGCGCCAGCCCCAGCATTTT. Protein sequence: CASSLFRGRQPQHF.

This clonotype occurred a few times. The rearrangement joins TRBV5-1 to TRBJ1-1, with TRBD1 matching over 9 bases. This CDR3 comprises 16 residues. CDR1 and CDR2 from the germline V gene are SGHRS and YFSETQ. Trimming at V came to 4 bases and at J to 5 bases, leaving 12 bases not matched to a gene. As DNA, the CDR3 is TGCGCCAGCAGCGTATCTGCCGGACAGGGGCCGACTGAAGCTTTCTTT. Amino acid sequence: CASSVSAGQGPTEAFF.